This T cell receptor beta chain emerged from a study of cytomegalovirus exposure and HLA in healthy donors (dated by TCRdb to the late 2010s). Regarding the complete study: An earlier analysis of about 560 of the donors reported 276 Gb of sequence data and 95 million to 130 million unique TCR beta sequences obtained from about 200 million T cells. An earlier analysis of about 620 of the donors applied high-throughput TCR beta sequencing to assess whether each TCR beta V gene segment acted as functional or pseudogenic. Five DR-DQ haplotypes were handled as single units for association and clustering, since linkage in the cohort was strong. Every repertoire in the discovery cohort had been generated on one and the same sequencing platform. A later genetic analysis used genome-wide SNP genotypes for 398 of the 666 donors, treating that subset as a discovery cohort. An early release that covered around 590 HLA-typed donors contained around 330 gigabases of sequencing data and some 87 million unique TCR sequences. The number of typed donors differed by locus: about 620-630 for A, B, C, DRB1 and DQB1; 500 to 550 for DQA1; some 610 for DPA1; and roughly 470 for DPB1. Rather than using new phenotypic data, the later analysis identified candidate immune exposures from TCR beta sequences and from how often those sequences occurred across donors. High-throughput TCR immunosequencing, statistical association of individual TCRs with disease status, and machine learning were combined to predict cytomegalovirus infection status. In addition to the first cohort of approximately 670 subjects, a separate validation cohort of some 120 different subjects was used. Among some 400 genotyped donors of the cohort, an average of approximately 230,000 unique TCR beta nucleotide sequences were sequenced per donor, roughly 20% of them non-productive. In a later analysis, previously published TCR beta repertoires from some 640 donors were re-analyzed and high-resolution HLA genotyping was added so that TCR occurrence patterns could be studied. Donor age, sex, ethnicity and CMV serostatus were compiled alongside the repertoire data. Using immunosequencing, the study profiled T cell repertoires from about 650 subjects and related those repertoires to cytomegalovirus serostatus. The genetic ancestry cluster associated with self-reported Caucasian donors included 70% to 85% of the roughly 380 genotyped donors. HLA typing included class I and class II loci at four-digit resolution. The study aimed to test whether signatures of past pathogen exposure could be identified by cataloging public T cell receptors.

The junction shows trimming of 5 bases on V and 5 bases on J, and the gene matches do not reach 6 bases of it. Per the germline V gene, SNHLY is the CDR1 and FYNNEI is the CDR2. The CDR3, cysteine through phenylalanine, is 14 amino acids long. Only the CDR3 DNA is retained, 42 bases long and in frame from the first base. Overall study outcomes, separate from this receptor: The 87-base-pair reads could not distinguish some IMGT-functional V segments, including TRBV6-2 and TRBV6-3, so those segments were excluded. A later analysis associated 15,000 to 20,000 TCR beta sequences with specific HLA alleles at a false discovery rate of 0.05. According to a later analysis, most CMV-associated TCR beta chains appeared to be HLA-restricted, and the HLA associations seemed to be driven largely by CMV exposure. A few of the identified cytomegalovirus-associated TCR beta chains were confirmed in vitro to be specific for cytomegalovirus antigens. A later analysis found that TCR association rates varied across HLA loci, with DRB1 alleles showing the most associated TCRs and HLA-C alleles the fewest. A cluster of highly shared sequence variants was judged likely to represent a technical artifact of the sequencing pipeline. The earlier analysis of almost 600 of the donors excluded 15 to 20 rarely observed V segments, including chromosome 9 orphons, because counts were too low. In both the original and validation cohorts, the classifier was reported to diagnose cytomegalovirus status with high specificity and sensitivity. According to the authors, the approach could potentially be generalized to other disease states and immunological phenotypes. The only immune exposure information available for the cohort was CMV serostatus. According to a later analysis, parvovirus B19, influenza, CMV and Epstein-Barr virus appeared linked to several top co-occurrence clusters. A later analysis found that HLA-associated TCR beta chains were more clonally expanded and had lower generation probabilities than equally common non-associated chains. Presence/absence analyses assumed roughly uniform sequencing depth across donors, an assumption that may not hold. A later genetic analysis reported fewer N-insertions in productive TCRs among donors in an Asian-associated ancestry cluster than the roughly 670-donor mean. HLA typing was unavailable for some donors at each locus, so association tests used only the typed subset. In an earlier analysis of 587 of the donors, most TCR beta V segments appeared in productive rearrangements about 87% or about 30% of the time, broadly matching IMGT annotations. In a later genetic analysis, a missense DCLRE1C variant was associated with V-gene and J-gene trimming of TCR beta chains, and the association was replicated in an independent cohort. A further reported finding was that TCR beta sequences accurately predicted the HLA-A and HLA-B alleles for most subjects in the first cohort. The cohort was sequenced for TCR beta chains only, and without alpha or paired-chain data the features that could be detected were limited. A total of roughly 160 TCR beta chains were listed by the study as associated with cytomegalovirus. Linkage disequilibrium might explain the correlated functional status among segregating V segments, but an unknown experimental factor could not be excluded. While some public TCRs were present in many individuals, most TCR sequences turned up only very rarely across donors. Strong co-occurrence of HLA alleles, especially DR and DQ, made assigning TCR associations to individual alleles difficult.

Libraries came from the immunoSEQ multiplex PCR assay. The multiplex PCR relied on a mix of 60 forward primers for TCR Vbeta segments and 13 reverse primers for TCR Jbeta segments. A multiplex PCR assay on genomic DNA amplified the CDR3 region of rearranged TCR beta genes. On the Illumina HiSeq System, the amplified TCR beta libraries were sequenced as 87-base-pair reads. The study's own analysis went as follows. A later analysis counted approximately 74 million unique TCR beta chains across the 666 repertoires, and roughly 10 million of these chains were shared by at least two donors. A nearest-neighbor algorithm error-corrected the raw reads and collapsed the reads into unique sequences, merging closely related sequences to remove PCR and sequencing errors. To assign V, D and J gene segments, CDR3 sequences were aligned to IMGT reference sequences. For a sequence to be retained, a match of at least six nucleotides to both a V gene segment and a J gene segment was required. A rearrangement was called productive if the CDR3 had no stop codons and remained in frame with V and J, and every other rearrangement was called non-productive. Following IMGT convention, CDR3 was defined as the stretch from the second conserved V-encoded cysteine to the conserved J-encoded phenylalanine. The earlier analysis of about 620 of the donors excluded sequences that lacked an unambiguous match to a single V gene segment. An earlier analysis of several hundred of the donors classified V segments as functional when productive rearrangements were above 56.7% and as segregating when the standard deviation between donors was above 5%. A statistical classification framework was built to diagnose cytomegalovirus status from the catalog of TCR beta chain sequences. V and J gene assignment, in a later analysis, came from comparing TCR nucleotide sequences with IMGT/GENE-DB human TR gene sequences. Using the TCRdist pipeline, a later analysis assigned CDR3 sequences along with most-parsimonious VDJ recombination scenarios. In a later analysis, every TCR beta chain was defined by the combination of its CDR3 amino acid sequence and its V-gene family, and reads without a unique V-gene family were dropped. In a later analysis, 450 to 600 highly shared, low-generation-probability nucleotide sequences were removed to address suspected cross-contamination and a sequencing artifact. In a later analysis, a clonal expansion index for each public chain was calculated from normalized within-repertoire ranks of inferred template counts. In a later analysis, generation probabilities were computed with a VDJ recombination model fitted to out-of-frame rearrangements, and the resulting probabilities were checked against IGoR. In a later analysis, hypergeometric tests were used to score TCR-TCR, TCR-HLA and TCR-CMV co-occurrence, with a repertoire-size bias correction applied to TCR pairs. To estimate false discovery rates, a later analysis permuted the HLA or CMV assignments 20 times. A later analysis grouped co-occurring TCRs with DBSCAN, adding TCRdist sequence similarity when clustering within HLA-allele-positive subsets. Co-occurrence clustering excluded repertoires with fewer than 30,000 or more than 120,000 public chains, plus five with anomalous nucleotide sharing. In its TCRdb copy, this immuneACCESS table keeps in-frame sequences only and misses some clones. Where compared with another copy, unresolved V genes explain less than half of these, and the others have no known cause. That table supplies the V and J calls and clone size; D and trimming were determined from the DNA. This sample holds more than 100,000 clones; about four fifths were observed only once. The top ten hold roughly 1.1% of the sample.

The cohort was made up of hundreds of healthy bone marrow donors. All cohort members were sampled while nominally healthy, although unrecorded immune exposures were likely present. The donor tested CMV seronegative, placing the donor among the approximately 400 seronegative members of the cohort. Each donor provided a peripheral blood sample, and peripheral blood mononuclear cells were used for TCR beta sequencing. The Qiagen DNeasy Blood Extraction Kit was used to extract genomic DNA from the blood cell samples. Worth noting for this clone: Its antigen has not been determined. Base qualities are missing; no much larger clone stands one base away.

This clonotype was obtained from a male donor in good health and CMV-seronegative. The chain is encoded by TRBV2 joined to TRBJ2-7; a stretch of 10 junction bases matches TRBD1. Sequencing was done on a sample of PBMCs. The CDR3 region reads CASSTDRGDDEQYF. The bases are TGTGCCAGCAGTACGGACAGGGGGGATGACGAGCAGTACTTC.